Listed below are T cell receptor beta chains from one sample, sequenced in a study of blood T cell repertoires in COVID-19. Measured with immunoSEQ multiplex PCR; TCRdb has only the in-frame clones, and not every one. Of 97,000 or so clones in the sample, about 90% are singletons; the top ten hold around 2%. The source material was peripheral blood. Source of these receptors: a man aged 50 to 59 with active COVID-19. The CDR3 runs from the conserved cysteine through the conserved F or W. A D gene is named only where the DNA matches it firmly.

j_gene	d_gene	v_gene	CDR3aa
TRBJ1-2	.	TRBV5-5	CASSLGTSNYGYTF
TRBJ2-7	.	TRBV6-5	CASTTYDGGIYEQYF
TRBJ1-1	.	TRBV5-1	CASRGGGAVNTEAFF
TRBJ2-5	.	TRBV7-9	CASSLLQGRGTQYF
TRBJ1-2	TRBD1	TRBV27	CASSPDREAYGYTF
TRBJ2-4	TRBD1	TRBV11-2	CASYGWGQGRNIQYF
TRBJ1-5	TRBD1	TRBV2	CASTDRGDNQPQHF
TRBJ2-3	.	TRBV9	CASSVLGARGDTQYF
TRBJ1-5	TRBD1	TRBV4-1	CASSQVHRGNNQPQHF
TRBJ2-3	.	TRBV5-1	CASSLGRWGTDTQYF
TRBJ1-5	.	TRBV2	CASMREGIQHF
TRBJ1-2	.	TRBV11-1	CASSSRVYGYTF
TRBJ1-1	TRBD1	TRBV2	CASSEEGAYTEAFF
TRBJ2-7	TRBD2	TRBV14	CASSQPGTTSYEQYF
TRBJ1-1	.	TRBV11-3	CASSGGTGLEAFF
TRBJ1-6	TRBD1	TRBV7-2	CASSLAVGGQRYNSPLHF
TRBJ1-2	.	TRBV4-2	CASSQENSGYTF
TRBJ2-3	.	TRBV7-6	CASSPKGSGYTDTQYF
TRBJ2-1	TRBD2	TRBV9	CASSPQLAALYNEQFF
TRBJ1-2	.	TRBV4-1	CASSQVRGNYGYTF
TRBJ1-1	.	TRBV30	CAWRPSQNYFMNTEAFF
TRBJ1-1	TRBD1	TRBV19	CASSIFGQGRSEAFF
TRBJ1-6	.	TRBV27	CASSLGGRINSPLHF
TRBJ2-7	.	TRBV14	CASSHPKGKGEQYF
TRBJ2-1	TRBD1	TRBV5-6	CASSFGTVNEQFF
TRBJ2-7	TRBD1	TRBV6-5	CASSYRTGAYEQYF
TRBJ2-3	TRBD1	TRBV4-3	CASSPGDRGADTQYF
TRBJ2-6	.	TRBV5-1	CASSFPGISSGANVLTF
TRBJ1-3	.	TRBV7-2	CASSPREVSWGNTIYF
TRBJ2-7	TRBD2	TRBV3-1/TRBV3-2	CASTSGPEQYF
TRBJ2-1	TRBD2	TRBV11-2	CASSLTSSGGAHEQFF
TRBJ2-5	.	TRBV6-2/TRBV6-3	CASSWPAAKAQYF
TRBJ2-3	.	TRBV2	CASTRAGSTDTQYF
TRBJ2-5	TRBD2	TRBV3-1/TRBV3-2	CASSQGFGLAGASPETQYF
TRBJ2-3	TRBD2	TRBV6-5	CASSYSGLATDTQYF
TRBJ1-1	.	TRBV2	CASSAQGKGTEAFF
TRBJ2-6	.	TRBV7-3	CASSSLWASASGANVLTF
TRBJ2-2	.	TRBV7-9	CASSLTGSVSTGELFF
TRBJ2-1	.	TRBV19	CASSPTFRVFDNEQFF
TRBJ1-6	.	TRBV5-5	CASSLFQGYSPLHF
TRBJ1-6	TRBD1	TRBV6-2/TRBV6-3	CASSYEQGKWEPHLHF
TRBJ1-6	.	TRBV6-6	CASSYRGESPLHF
TRBJ2-5	.	TRBV4-1	CASSRGRQETQYF
TRBJ2-5	.	TRBV6-5	CASSPTGSVQETQYF
TRBJ1-5	.	TRBV10-1	CASKTGTSNQPQHF
TRBJ2-2	.	TRBV7-8	CASSLAVAGTGELFF
TRBJ1-2	.	TRBV7-8	CASSLGPHSTYGYTF
TRBJ1-4	.	TRBV6-5	CAPSREGIEKLFF
TRBJ2-2	.	TRBV7-7	CASSTSSMSTGELFF
TRBJ1-1	TRBD1	TRBV5-6	CASSYSGTGSNTEAFF
TRBJ2-2	TRBD1	TRBV9	CASSARQGARELFF
TRBJ2-7	TRBD1	TRBV30	CAWTSQGANSYEQYF